This TCR beta chain derives from a study of T cells in Graves' hyperthyroidism and ophthalmopathy. Graves' hyperthyroidism without ophthalmopathy progression within 18 months was termed stable. About 10 ml of fresh peripheral blood supplied the PBMCs. TCR beta CDR3 regions were amplified from RNA. The study used the HTBI primer set for a first-round RT-PCR of the TCR CDR3. One entry per CDR3 protein results from TCRdb running MiXCR on the multiplex PCR reads. The data show some 510,000 distinct CDR3 sequences, with around 21% seen just once and 26% held by the top ten. Ten or more counts support this clonotype. Germline V gene lookup returns CDR1 SGHNT and CDR2 YYREEE (reference sequence). CDR3 length equals 17 residues. V gave up 2 bases and J gave up 3 bases, with 18 bases separating them.

This chain uses TRBV5-4 with TRBJ1-5, with D unclear. Sequencing was performed on blood. The receptor was derived from a man aged 18 to 30 with Graves' hyperthyroidism. The CDR3 coding sequence is TGTGCCAGCAGCTTCTCTATACCCTTGGGGATCAATCAGCCCCAGCATTTT. Translating it yields CASSFSIPLGINQPQHF.